Each of the 8 T cell receptor beta chains below was sequenced from the same sample in a study of CD4 T cell repertoires in COVID-19. Method: immunoSEQ multiplex PCR; TCRdb's copy keeps in-frame clones and lacks some. The sample lists some 71,000 clones, about four fifths seen once, with over 0.45% in the top ten. Source: CD4+ T cells from peripheral blood, taken after recovery from COVID-19. These receptors were obtained from a human donor who had COVID-19.

The chain employs TRBV7-8 and TRBJ2-1; the match to TRBD2 covers 14 bases. The germline gives CDR1 SGHVS, CDR2 FQNEAQ. The CDR3 is made up of 20 amino acids. The junction had 12 bases not matched to a gene; V was cut back by 2 bases and J by 3 bases. The CDR3, as DNA: TGTGCCAGCAGCTTACGAACGGGGACTAGCGGGAGTCTCGGCTACAATGAGCAGTTCTTC. Translating gives CASSLRTGTSGSLGYNEQFF.

A single count supports this clone. The chain joins TRBV5-1 to TRBJ2-1; no firm D call. The V gene lost 0 bases and the J gene lost 6 bases, with 10 bases spanning the gap. The length of the CDR3 is 14 residues. Germline-derived CDR1 and CDR2 are SGHRS and YFSETQ. The CDR3 sequence: CASSLAAAPNEQFF. CDR3 sequence (DNA): TGCGCCAGCAGCTTGGCGGCCGCCCCCAATGAGCAGTTCTTC.

In this sample, this clone turned up a few times. The chain carries TRBV19 and TRBJ1-5, with D perhaps TRBD1 (5 bases). Trimming pared 10 bases from V and 3 bases from J, leaving 16 bases between. CDR3 length: 14 amino acids. Germline-derived CDR1 and CDR2 are LNHDA and SQIVND (reference sequence). Here the CDR3 DNA reads TGTGCCACCCAGACAGAGAAGTACAATCAGCCCCAGCATTTT. It yields the protein CATQTEKYNQPQHF.

The chain recombines TRBV5-8 with TRBJ2-1; 11 bases fit TRBD2. This CDR3 region has 15 residues. Germline values: CDR1 SGHTS, CDR2 YDEGEE. V shed 4 bases, J shed 9 bases, and the junction held 9 bases outside the gene matches. For the CDR3, the DNA is TGTGCCAGCAGCCTGAATAGCGGGAGGGCCAGTGAGCAGTTCTTC. It codes for CASSLNSGRASEQFF.

J is TRBJ2-7 and V is TRBV7-2; 12 nucleotides line up with TRBD2. The length of the CDR3 is 15 residues. Germline V lookup: CDR1 SGHTA, CDR2 FQGNSA. The junction had 8 bases not matched to a gene; V was cut back by 4 bases and J by 7 bases. The CDR3 DNA reads as TGTGCCAGCAGCTCCAGACTAGCGGGAGCGAGAGAGCAGTACTTC. Its translation: CASSSRLAGAREQYF.

CDR3: CASSIGGAGTGELFF. The CDR3 region has the DNA TGTGCCAGTAGTATAGGCGGGGCGGGAACCGGGGAGCTGTTTTTT. This chain uses TRBV19 with TRBJ2-2; TRBD2 is a possible D gene (6 bases). Germline V lookup: CDR1 LNHDA, CDR2 SQIVND (reference sequence). Trimming removed 1 base at V and 5 bases at J, with 11 bases between. The CDR3 covers 15 residues.

V is TRBV7-2 and J is TRBJ2-3; D is unresolved. Trimming cost V 3 bases and J 4 bases, with 14 bases left between them. The CDR3 extends over 15 amino acids. Looked up from germline, CDR1 is SGHTA and CDR2 is FQGNSA. CDR3 loop: CASSFFMADSDTQYF. CDR3 bases: TGTGCCAGCAGCTTTTTTATGGCAGATTCAGATACGCAGTATTTT.

The rearrangement links TRBV11-3 to TRBJ2-7, with TRBD2 identical over 11 bases. CDR3 length equals 15 residues. The V and J ends lost 5 bases and 7 bases, in that order; junction bases with no gene match: 10. Germline V CDR1 and CDR2: SGHNT, YENEEA. The CDR3 loop reads CASSKTSGASEEQYF. CDR3 in DNA: TGTGCCAGCAGCAAGACTAGCGGGGCATCTGAGGAGCAGTACTTC.